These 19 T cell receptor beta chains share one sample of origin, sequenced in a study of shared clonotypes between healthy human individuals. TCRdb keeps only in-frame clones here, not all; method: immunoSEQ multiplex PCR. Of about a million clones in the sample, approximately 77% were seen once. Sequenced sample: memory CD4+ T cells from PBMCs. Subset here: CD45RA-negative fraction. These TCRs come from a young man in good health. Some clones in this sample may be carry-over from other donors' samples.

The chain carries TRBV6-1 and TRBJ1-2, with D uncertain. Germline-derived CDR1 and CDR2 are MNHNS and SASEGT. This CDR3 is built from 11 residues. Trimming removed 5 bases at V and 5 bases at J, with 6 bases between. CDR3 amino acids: CASSYGYGYTF. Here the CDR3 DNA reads TGTGCCAGCAGTTACGGTTATGGCTACACCTTC.

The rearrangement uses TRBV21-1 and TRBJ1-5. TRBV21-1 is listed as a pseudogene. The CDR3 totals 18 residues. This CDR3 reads CASSNHKETGRFNQPQHF. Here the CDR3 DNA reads TGTGCCAGCAGCAATCACAAAGAGACCGGGAGATTCAATCAGCCCCAGCATTTT.

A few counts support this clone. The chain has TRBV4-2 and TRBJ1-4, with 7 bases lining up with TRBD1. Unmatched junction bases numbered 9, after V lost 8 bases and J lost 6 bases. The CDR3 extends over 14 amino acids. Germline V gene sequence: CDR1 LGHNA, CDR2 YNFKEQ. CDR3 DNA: TGTGCCAGCGGCTTGACAGGGCCTTATGAAAAACTGTTTTTT. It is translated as CASGLTGPYEKLFF.

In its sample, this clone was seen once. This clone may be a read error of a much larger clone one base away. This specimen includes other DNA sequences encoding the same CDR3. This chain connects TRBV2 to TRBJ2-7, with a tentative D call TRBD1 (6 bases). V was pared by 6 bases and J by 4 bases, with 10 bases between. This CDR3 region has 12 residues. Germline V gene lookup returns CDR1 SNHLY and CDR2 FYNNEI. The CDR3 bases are TGTGCCAGCAGCCCACAGGGTTACGAGCAGTACTTC. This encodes CASSPQGYEQYF.

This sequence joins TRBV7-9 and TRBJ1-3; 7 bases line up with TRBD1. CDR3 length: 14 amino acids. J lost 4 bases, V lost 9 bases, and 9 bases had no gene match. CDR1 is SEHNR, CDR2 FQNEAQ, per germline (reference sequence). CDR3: CASTTGERGNTIYF. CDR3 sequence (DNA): TGTGCCAGTACAACAGGGGAGAGGGGAAACACCATATATTTT.

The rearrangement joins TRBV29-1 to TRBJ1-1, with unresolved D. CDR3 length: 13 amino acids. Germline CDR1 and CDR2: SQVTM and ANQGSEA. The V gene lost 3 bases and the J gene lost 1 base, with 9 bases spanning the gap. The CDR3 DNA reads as TGCAGCGTTGAGACGCGGCAGAACACTGAAGCTTTCTTT. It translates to CSVETRQNTEAFF.

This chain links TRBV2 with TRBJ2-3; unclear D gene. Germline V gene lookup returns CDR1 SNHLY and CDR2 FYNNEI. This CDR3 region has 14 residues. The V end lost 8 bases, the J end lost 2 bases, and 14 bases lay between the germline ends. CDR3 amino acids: CASGRAVDTDTQYF. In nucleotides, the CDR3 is TGTGCCAGCGGTAGGGCAGTAGACACAGATACGCAGTATTTT.

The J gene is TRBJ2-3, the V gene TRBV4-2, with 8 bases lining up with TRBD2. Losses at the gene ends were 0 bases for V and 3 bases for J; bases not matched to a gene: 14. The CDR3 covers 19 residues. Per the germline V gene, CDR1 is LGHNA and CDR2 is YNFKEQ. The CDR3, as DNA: TGTGCCAGCAGCCAAGATTTAAGCGGGAGACGGTACCGGACAGATACGCAGTATTTT. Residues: CASSQDLSGRRYRTDTQYF.

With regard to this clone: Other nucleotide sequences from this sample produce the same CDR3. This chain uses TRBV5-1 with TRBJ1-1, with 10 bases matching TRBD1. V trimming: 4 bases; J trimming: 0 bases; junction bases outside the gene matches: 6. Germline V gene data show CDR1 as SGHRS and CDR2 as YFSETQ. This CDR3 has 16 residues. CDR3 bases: TGCGCCAGCAGCCCCGGGACAGGGGCCATGAACACTGAAGCTTTCTTT. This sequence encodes CASSPGTGAMNTEAFF.

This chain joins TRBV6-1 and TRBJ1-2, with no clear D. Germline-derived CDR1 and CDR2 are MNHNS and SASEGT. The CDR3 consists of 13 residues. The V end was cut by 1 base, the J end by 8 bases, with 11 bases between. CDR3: CASSEVVRSGYTF. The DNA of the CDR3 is TGTGCCAGCAGTGAAGTAGTCCGGTCGGGCTACACCTTC.

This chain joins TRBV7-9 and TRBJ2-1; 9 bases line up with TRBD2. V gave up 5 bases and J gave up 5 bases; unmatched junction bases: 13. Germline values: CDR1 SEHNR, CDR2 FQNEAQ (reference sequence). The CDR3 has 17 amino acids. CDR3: CASSRVAGDPLNNEQFF. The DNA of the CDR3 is TGTGCCAGCAGCCGGGTAGCGGGAGACCCTCTTAACAATGAGCAGTTCTTC.

Here the CDR3 reads CASSGTASNYGYTF. The CDR3 DNA follows: TGTGCCAGCAGCGGAACGGCTAGTAACTATGGCTACACCTTC. This chain connects TRBV9 to TRBJ1-2, with D hard to call. This CDR3 has 14 residues. Between the trimmed V and J ends, which lost 3 bases and 1 base, there was a span of 10 bases. The germline V gene encodes CDR1 SGDLS and CDR2 YYNGEE. The full variable domain, completed using reference TRBV9 and TRBJ1-2, is DSGVTQTPKHLITATGQRVTLRCSPRSGDLSVYWYQQSLDQGLQFLIQYYNGEERAKGNILERFSAQQFPDLHSELNLSSLELGDSALYFCASSGTASNYGYTFGSGTRLTVV.

This CDR3 reads CASSLNGGNTIYF. DNA of the CDR3: TGTGCCAGCAGCTTAAATGGCGGAAACACCATATATTTT. The chain couples TRBV7-3 to TRBJ1-3, with D unclear. Germline values: CDR1 SGHTA, CDR2 FQGTGA. With 1 base removed from V and 4 bases from J, the gap between germline ends came to 5 bases. The CDR3 totals 13 residues.

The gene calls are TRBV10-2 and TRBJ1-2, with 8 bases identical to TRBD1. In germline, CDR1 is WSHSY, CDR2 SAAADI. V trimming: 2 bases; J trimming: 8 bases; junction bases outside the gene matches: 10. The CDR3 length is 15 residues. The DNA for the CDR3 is TGCGCCAGCAGTGAGCCATCCACAGGGGGTAGAGGCTACACCTTC. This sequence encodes CASSEPSTGGRGYTF.

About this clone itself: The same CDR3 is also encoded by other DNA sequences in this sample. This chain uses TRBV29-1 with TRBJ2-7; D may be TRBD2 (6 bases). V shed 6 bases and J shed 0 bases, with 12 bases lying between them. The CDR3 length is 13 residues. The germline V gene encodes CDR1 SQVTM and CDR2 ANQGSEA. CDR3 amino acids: CSVGRGSSYEQYF. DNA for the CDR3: TGCAGCGTCGGACGGGGGAGCTCCTACGAGCAGTACTTC.

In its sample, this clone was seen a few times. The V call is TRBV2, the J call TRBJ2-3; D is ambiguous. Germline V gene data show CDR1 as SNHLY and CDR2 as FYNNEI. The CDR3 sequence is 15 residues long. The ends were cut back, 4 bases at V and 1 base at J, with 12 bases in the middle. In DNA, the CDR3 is TGTGCCAGCAGTGGAACATCCATGGGCACAGATACGCAGTATTTT. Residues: CASSGTSMGTDTQYF.

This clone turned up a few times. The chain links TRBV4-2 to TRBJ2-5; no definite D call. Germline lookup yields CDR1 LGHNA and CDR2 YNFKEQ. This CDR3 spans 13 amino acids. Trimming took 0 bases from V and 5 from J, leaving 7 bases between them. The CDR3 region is CASSQDPKETQYF. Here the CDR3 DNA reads TGTGCCAGCAGCCAAGATCCCAAGGAGACCCAGTACTTC.

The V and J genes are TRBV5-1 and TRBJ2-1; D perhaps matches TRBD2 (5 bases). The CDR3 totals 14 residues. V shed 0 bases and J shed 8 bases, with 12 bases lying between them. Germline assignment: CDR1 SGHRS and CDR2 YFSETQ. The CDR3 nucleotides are TGCGCCAGCAGCTTGGTACGGACTGCTGATGAGCAGTTCTTC. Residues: CASSLVRTADEQFF. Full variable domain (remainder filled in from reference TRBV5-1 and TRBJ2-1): KAGVTQTPRYLIKTRGQQVTLSCSPISGHRSVSWYQQTPGQGLQFLFEYFSETQRNKGNFPGRFSGRQFSNSRSEMNVSTLELGDSALYLCASSLVRTADEQFFGPGTRLTVL.

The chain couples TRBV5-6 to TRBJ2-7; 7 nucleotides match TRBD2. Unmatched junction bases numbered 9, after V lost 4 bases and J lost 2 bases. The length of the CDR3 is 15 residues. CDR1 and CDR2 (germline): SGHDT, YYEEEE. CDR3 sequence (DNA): TGTGCCAGCAGCCCGGCAGCGGGAAAAGCCTACGAGCAGTACTTC. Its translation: CASSPAAGKAYEQYF.